The 26 T cell receptor beta chains below come from one sample, sequenced in a study of regulatory T cells in long-lasting Graves disease. As for time point: newly diagnosed GD, antithyroid drugs for less than 3 months. Extracted PBMC RNA gave rise to the TCR library. CDR3-region Arm-PCR and iRepertoire HTBI primers produced the TCR beta libraries. Each CDR3 protein gets one entry after TCRdb re-called the multiplex PCR reads with MiXCR. The sample lists 620,000 or so distinct CDR3 sequences; roughly 15% were seen once. The same sample was also studied in work on T cells in Graves' hyperthyroidism and ophthalmopathy.

The sequenced sample was peripheral blood mononuclear cells (PBMCs), obtained at new diagnosis, from a patient treated with antithyroid drugs. The receptors here all came from a woman aged 25 to 45 with Graves disease.

J is TRBJ2-7 and V is TRBV6-1, with D perhaps TRBD2 (5 bases). The CDR3 runs 14 residues. The ends were cut back, 7 bases at V and 7 bases at J, with 20 bases in the middle. The germline V gene has CDR1 MNHNS and CDR2 SASEGT. CDR3 residues: CASNGVSGTGEQYF. The CDR3 nucleotides are TGTGCCAGCAACGGAGTGAGCGGCACTGGAGAGCAGTACTTC.

This clonotype has ten or more counts. This sequence joins TRBV7-3 and TRBJ2-4; D might be TRBD1 (6 bases). The CDR3 is 18 residues long. Germline CDR1 is SGHTA and CDR2 is FQGTGA. Trimming cost V 4 bases and J 0 bases, with 19 bases left between them. The CDR3 region is CASSSKPGDILAKNIQYF. DNA of the CDR3: TGTGCCAGCAGCTCTAAGCCCGGGGACATCCTAGCCAAAAACATTCAGTACTTC.

The V and J genes are TRBV12-5 and TRBJ1-2, with unresolved D. V lost 7 bases and J lost 3, with 12 bases in between. This CDR3 comprises 13 residues. Germline lookup yields CDR1 LGHNT and CDR2 FRNRAP. The CDR3 DNA reads TGTGCTAGTGCTCGTGGCTCAGACTATGGCTACACCTTC. This gives the protein CASARGSDYGYTF.

CDR3 residues: CASSSQDRGHHNEQFF. The CDR3 DNA reads as TGTGCCAGCAGCTCCCAGGACAGGGGGCACCACAATGAGCAGTTCTTC. The chain couples TRBV7-9 to TRBJ2-1; 11 nucleotides line up with TRBD1. The V gene's germline CDR1 is SEHNR and CDR2 FQNEAQ (reference sequence). Losses at the gene ends were 4 bases for V and 5 bases for J; bases not matched to a gene: 7. CDR3 length: 16 amino acids. Filled out from reference TRBV7-9 and TRBJ2-1, the complete variable domain reads DTGVSQNPRHKITKRGQNVTFRCDPISEHNRLYWYRQTLGQGPEFLTYFQNEAQLEKSRLLSDRFSAERPKGSFSTLEIQRTEQGDSAMYLCASSSQDRGHHNEQFFGPGTRLTVL.

This clonotype has just one count. The rearrangement links TRBV20-1 to TRBJ1-3; TRBD1 matches 9 bases. Trimming took 2 bases from V and 4 from J; bases not matched to a gene: 3. The germline CDR1 and CDR2 sequences are DFQATT and SNEGSKA (reference sequence). The CDR3 length is 14 residues. CDR3 nucleotides: TGCAGTGCTAGACACGGGACAGGGGGAAACACCATATATTTT. Translated, it gives CSARHGTGGNTIYF.

In the case of this clonotype: At one boundary the junction diverges from the germline segment, which might be a read error. The chain joins TRBV27 to TRBJ2-1; D ambiguous. The length of the CDR3 is 13 residues. The germline V gene has CDR1 MNHEY and CDR2 SMNVEV (reference sequence). The CDR3 protein is CAGSLSIDNEQFF. In DNA form, the CDR3 reads TGTGCCGGCAGTTTGAGCATAGACAATGAGCAGTTCTTC.

There are many counts of this clonotype. The genes are TRBV28 and TRBJ2-4; D remains ambiguous. There are 16 residues in the CDR3. CDR1 MDHEN and CDR2 SYDVKM come from the germline V gene. Trimming took 6 bases from V and 0 from J, leaving 15 bases between them. The chain's CDR3 is CASSSGHPIAKNIQYF. The CDR3 nucleotides are TGTGCCAGCAGCTCCGGGCACCCTATAGCCAAAAACATTCAGTACTTC.

This clonotype was counted at least ten times. The chain combines TRBV28 with TRBJ2-2, with D uncertain. Germline V gene sequence: CDR1 MDHEN, CDR2 SYDVKM. Trimming removed 6 bases from V and 5 bases from J, with 13 bases in between. The CDR3 spans 14 residues. The CDR3 spells CASRSAGLTGELFF. The CDR3, as DNA: TGTGCCAGCAGGTCAGCTGGTCTGACCGGGGAGCTGTTTTTT.

This clonotype appeared a few times. V and J are TRBV12-3 or TRBV12-4 and TRBJ2-5; D is undetermined. Trimming removed 5 bases at V and 5 bases at J, with 12 bases between. This CDR3 has 13 amino acids. CDR3 nucleotides: TGTGCCAGCAGTATCCAGCTAGGTGAGACCCAGTACTTC. The encoded protein is CASSIQLGETQYF.

This chain links TRBV10-3 with TRBJ2-1; D not certain. V was pared by 6 bases and J by 4 bases, with 13 bases between. Per germline, CDR1 ENHRY and CDR2 SYGVKD. The CDR3 sequence is 14 residues long. CDR3 DNA: TGTGCCATCAGCCCGGCTGGGTCGTACAATGAGCAGTTCTTC. As protein: CAISPAGSYNEQFF.

Many counts were recorded for this clonotype. V is TRBV27 and J is TRBJ1-1; 9 bases are a match to TRBD1. Germline V gene sequence: CDR1 MNHEY, CDR2 SMNVEV (reference sequence). The CDR3 extends over 15 amino acids. The trim removed 6 bases at V and 1 base at J, leaving 6 bases unmatched. In nucleotides, the CDR3 is TGTGCCAGCAGAAAGACAGGGGGATGGAACACTGAAGCTTTCTTT. It encodes CASRKTGGWNTEAFF.

The CDR3 reads CASSQGETSTYNEQFF. The CDR3 bases are TGTGCCAGCAGCCAAGGAGAAACTAGTACCTACAATGAGCAGTTCTTC. The chain recombines TRBV12-3 or TRBV12-4 with TRBJ2-1, with D possibly matching TRBD2 (5 bases). The germline V and J ends were trimmed by 6 bases and 2 bases, with 17 bases remaining between them. This CDR3 comprises 16 residues.

This clonotype appeared once. This rearrangement joins TRBV28 to TRBJ2-5; D might be TRBD2 (5 bases). Germline V gene data show CDR1 as MDHEN and CDR2 as SYDVKM. The V end was cut by 3 bases, the J end by 14 bases, with 13 bases between. CDR3 length: 11 residues. CDR3 loop: CASSFREGQYF. The CDR3 DNA reads TGTGCCAGCAGTTTCCGAGAGGGCCAATACTTC.

This clonotype was observed many times. The chain employs TRBV28 and TRBJ2-7; 7 bases are shared with TRBD1. From germline, CDR1 is MDHEN and CDR2 SYDVKM. V shed 10 bases, J shed 6 bases, and the junction held 9 bases outside the gene matches. The CDR3 totals 12 residues. In DNA, the CDR3 is TGTGCCACGCGGACAGGCTACCCCGAGCAGTACTTC. Translation: CATRTGYPEQYF.

This clonotype has more than one count but fewer than ten. A read error may be the cause here, since a much bigger clone is one base away. Likely a read error: the CDR3 ends without its conserved phenylalanine or tryptophan. The chain combines TRBV7-3 with TRBJ2-3; D remains ambiguous. V gave up 5 bases and J gave up 2 bases, with 11 bases separating them. Germline V gene lookup returns CDR1 SGHTA and CDR2 FQGTGA. The CDR3 is 14 amino acids. The CDR3 sequence: CASSLDGVTDTQYS. DNA for the CDR3: TGTGCCAGCAGCCTGGACGGCGTCACAGATACGCAGTATTCT.

This clonotype was counted at least ten times. This chain uses TRBV2 with TRBJ1-1; D ambiguous. The CDR3 spans 14 residues. V was cut by 7 bases and J by 1 base, with 13 bases left in between. Germline assignment: CDR1 SNHLY and CDR2 FYNNEI. This CDR3 reads CASTHGSSNTEAFF. DNA for the CDR3: TGTGCCAGCACACATGGGAGTTCGAACACTGAAGCTTTCTTT.

This clonotype was recorded many times. This chain joins TRBV7-2 and TRBJ2-2, with D maybe TRBD2 (6 bases). V was trimmed by 0 bases and J by 4 bases, leaving 9 bases between them. CDR1 and CDR2 (germline): SGHTA, FQGNSA. The CDR3 has 15 amino acids. CDR3 sequence (DNA): TGTGCCAGCAGCTTAGCTAGCGGTGTCACCGGGGAGCTGTTTTTT. It yields the protein CASSLASGVTGELFF. The entire variable domain, with the rest obtained from reference TRBV7-2 and TRBJ2-2, is as follows: GAGVSQSPSNKVTEKGKDVELRCDPISGHTALYWYRQSLGQGLEFLIYFQGNSAPDKSGLPSDRFSAERTGGSVSTLTIQRTQQEDSAVYLCASSLASGVTGELFFGEGSRLTVL.

This clonotype appeared once. Just one base apart from a much larger clone, this may be a read error. The chain recombines TRBV24-1 with TRBJ1-1; D gene ambiguous. The CDR3 spans 12 residues. Germline loops: CDR1 KGHDR, CDR2 SFDVKD. CDR3 residues: CATGGLNTEVFF. CDR3 DNA sequence: TGTGCCACCGGAGGGCTGAACACTGAAGTTTTCTTT.

This clonotype was seen ten or more times. The genes are TRBV10-3 and TRBJ1-1; perhaps TRBD1 as D (5 bases). Germline V gene data show CDR1 as ENHRY and CDR2 as SYGVKD. The V end was cut by 7 bases, the J end by 1 base, with 13 bases between. This CDR3 is built from 14 residues. CDR3 in DNA: TGTGCCATCACGTCGAGGGGTTCGAACACTGAAGCTTTCTTT. This translates into CAITSRGSNTEAFF.

This clonotype was recorded at least ten times. The rearrangement joins TRBV28 to TRBJ2-3; 8 bases are shared with TRBD1. There are 15 residues in the CDR3. The V segment lost 6 bases and the J segment 2 bases; nucleotides outside the gene matches: 7. Per germline, CDR1 MDHEN and CDR2 SYDVKM. In DNA form, the CDR3 reads TGTGCCAGCAGGGGGACAGGTCTCCACACAGATACGCAGTATTTT. Translation gives CASRGTGLHTDTQYF.

This clonotype has at least ten counts. The chain has TRBV2 and TRBJ2-5; D might be TRBD2 (5 bases). The CDR3 has 14 residues. V dropped 4 bases and J dropped 0 bases, with 9 bases sitting between them. Germline-derived CDR1 and CDR2 are SNHLY and FYNNEI. The CDR3 here is CASSVNGNQETQYF. DNA of the CDR3: TGTGCCAGCAGTGTCAACGGGAACCAAGAGACCCAGTACTTC. Looking up the rest from reference TRBV2 and TRBJ2-5 gives the full variable domain: EPEVTQTPSHQVTQMGQEVILRCVPISNHLYFYWYRQILGQKVEFLVSFYNNEISEKSEIFDDQFSVERPDGSNFTLKIRSTKLEDSAMYFCASSVNGNQETQYFGPGTRLLVL.

This clonotype was detected a few times. The rearrangement links TRBV5-5 to TRBJ2-3; TRBD1 aligns across 8 bases. CDR3 size: 17 residues. Germline trimming cut 1 base from V and 4 bases from J; bases unmatched to any gene: 11. Looked up from germline, CDR1 is SGHKS and CDR2 is YYEKEE (reference sequence). CDR3 bases: TGTGCCAGCAGCTTGCGGCCGTCAGGGGGCGTCTCAGATACGCAGTATTTT. Amino acids: CASSLRPSGGVSDTQYF.

This clonotype has ten or more counts. J is TRBJ1-2 and V is TRBV9; D is unresolved. V lost 4 bases to trimming and J lost 4 bases, with 8 bases between them. The germline gives CDR1 SGDLS, CDR2 YYNGEE. The CDR3 spans 12 residues. CDR3 residues: CASSNSPYGYTF. The CDR3 DNA reads as TGTGCCAGCAGCAATAGCCCCTATGGCTACACCTTC.

This clonotype was observed many times. This chain joins TRBV6-5 and TRBJ1-1; TRBD1 might be the D (6 bases). V was shortened by 4 bases and J by 0 bases, with 18 bases between the two germline ends. Germline CDR1 reads MNHEY; CDR2 reads SVGAGI. This CDR3 spans 17 amino acids. In DNA, the CDR3 is TGTGCCAGCAGTTTACGGGGGCTTGGGAGCATGAACACTGAAGCTTTCTTT. This encodes CASSLRGLGSMNTEAFF.

Concerning this clonotype itself: A much more abundant neighbour one base away suggests this may be a read error. The chain employs TRBV11-3 and TRBJ2-2; the D call may be TRBD1 or TRBD2 (5 bases each). Trimming cost V 4 bases and J 0 bases, with 12 bases left between them. The CDR3 spans 16 residues. The germline V gene encodes CDR1 SGHNT and CDR2 YENEEA. In nucleotides, the CDR3 is TGTGCCAGCAGCTCCCCGGGACCGACGAACACCGGGGAGCTGTTTTTT. Its protein is CASSSPGPTNTGELFF.

This chain uses TRBV5-1 with TRBJ1-2; 10 nucleotides agree with TRBD1. In germline, CDR1 is SGHRS, CDR2 YFSETQ. The CDR3 spans 13 residues. V shed 4 bases, J shed 6 bases, and the junction held 3 bases outside the gene matches. The DNA of the CDR3 is TGCGCCAGCAGCCCGGGACAGGGGAATGGCTACACCTTC. It encodes CASSPGQGNGYTF.